This TCR beta chain is drawn from a study of Ad26.COV2.S vaccination and SARS-CoV-2 variants. Whole-study findings and limits: Among vaccine recipients, spike-specific TCR breadth exceeded that of placebo recipients. Spike-specific CD8+ and CD4+ T cell responses reportedly showed substantial breadth after vaccination.

CDR1 is LGHDT, CDR2 YNNKEL, per germline (reference sequence). This CDR3 region has 12 residues. The V end lost 5 bases, the J end lost 7 bases, and 11 bases lay between the germline ends. The protocol was immunoSEQ multiplex PCR, while the TCRdb copy is restricted to in-frame clones and leaves out a portion. This sample has approximately 300,000 clones, with about 82% found just once. Treatment given: some 20 received Ad26.COV2.S at low or high dose, single or two shots; 5 received placebo; per-sample allocation not given. The samples date from day 63 after the first vaccine or placebo injection. An adult donor aged 18-55 years was enrolled in Boston. This clone was detected many times. Its specificity is not known.

This rearrangement joins TRBV3-1 (or the pseudogene TRBV3-2) to TRBJ1-2; D is perhaps TRBD1 (6 bases). The sequenced sample was peripheral blood, obtained in a trial of Ad26.COV2.S vaccine versus placebo. This receptor was obtained from a person aged 18 to 65 who received the Ad26.COV2.S COVID-19 vaccine or a placebo. CDR3 sequence: CASSLRGGGYTF. CDR3 nucleotide sequence: TGTGCCAGCAGCTTACGAGGGGGTGGCTACACCTTC.